This entry lists 15 T cell receptor beta chains sequenced from one sample in a study of T cell repertoires in cytomegalovirus infection. Which antigens these TCRs recognize remains unknown. A single record per CDR3 protein comes from TCRdb applying MiXCR to the reads. Among approximately 730,000 distinct CDR3 sequences listed, under 35% were seen once. Sequencing used cultured CD8+ T cells from PBMCs, obtained from culture after CMV antigen stimulation. The receptors shown here come from a human donor in good health (CMV status not recorded). Some clones in this sample may be carry-over from other donors' samples.

The chain employs TRBV19 and TRBJ1-5; unclear D gene. In germline, CDR1 is LNHDA, CDR2 SQIVND (reference sequence). The ends were cut back, 3 bases at V and 7 bases at J, with 13 bases in the middle. This CDR3 has 14 residues. CDR3 DNA sequence: TGTGCCAGTAGTATGGTGGCAGGACGGCAGCCCCAGCATTTT. It specifies CASSMVAGRQPQHF.

This clonotype appeared a few times. V usage is TRBV11-3 and J usage is TRBJ2-1; 7 nucleotides agree with TRBD1. Looked up from germline, CDR1 is SGHNT and CDR2 is YENEEA. Losses at the gene ends were 3 bases for V and 4 bases for J; bases not matched to a gene: 6. The CDR3 has 15 amino acids. CDR3 loop: CASSFGTEEYNEQFF. Written as DNA, the CDR3 is TGTGCCAGCAGCTTTGGGACAGAGGAATACAATGAGCAGTTCTTC.

The genes are TRBV12-3 or TRBV12-4 and TRBJ2-1; 7 bases line up with TRBD2. V dropped 5 bases and J dropped 5; count of bases not matched to a gene: 12. This CDR3 comprises 16 residues. The CDR3 sequence is CASSPLGRGSNNEQFF. The CDR3 nucleotides read TGTGCCAGCAGTCCCCTGGGGCGGGGGTCCAACAATGAGCAGTTCTTC.

This clonotype has only a few counts. This chain uses TRBV19 with TRBJ2-7; no firm D call. The CDR3 is 13 residues long. Germline CDR1 reads LNHDA; CDR2 reads SQIVND (reference sequence). Deletions cut 1 base from V and 3 bases from J, with 7 bases between. The CDR3 nucleotides are TGTGCCAGTAGTATAGCGGCTGGCTACGAGCAGTACGTC. The encoded protein is CASSIAAGYEQYV.

This clonotype appeared a few times. The chain combines TRBV4-1 with TRBJ2-1, with D tentatively TRBD1 or TRBD2 (6 bases each). V lost 4 bases to trimming and J lost 6 bases, with 22 bases between them. The CDR3 contains 17 residues. Germline CDR1 MGHRA, CDR2 YSYEKL. This chain's CDR3 is CASSLSFRDKGGNEQFF. The DNA for the CDR3 is TGCGCCAGCAGCCTCTCATTCCGGGACAAGGGAGGCAATGAGCAGTTCTTC.

This clonotype was picked up a small number of times. The rearrangement joins TRBV28 to TRBJ2-1, with 10 positions matching TRBD2. Trimming at V came to 2 bases and at J to 5 bases, leaving 9 bases not matched to a gene. Germline CDR1 MDHEN, CDR2 SYDVKM. There are 17 residues in the CDR3. The DNA for the CDR3 is TGTGCCAGCAGTTTAATCCCCGAACTAGCGGGGCACAATGAGCAGTTCTTC. Encoded protein: CASSLIPELAGHNEQFF.

This clonotype was picked up a small number of times. This chain links TRBV27 with TRBJ1-1; TRBD1 aligns across 10 bases. J lost 5 bases, V lost 7 bases, and 10 bases had no gene match. Germline values: CDR1 MNHEY, CDR2 SMNVEV (reference sequence). The CDR3 runs to 15 residues. CDR3 sequence: CASTFWTGGRTEAFF. In DNA form, the CDR3 reads TGTGCCAGCACCTTTTGGACAGGGGGGAGGACTGAAGCTTTCTTT.

This clonotype was detected many times. V usage is TRBV7-3 and J usage is TRBJ2-1; D call uncertain. Trimming stripped 1 base from V and 7 bases from J, with 8 bases between. This CDR3 contains 13 residues. Germline V CDR1 and CDR2: SGHTA, FQGTGA. This CDR3 is CASSLIGSNEQFF. The DNA of the CDR3 is TGTGCCAGCAGCTTAATTGGGTCTAATGAGCAGTTCTTC.

This chain links TRBV7-9 with TRBJ2-3; D is perhaps TRBD1 (5 bases). The CDR3 is 15 amino acids. The V end lost 4 bases, the J end lost 3 bases, and 14 bases lay between the germline ends. The germline CDR1 and CDR2 sequences are SEHNR and FQNEAQ (reference sequence). DNA of the CDR3: TGTGCCAGCAGCTCAGGGTATGGGATTACAGATACGCAGTATTTT. Encoded protein: CASSSGYGITDTQYF.

In this sample, this clonotype turned up many times. The CDR3 protein is CASTPDSYGYTF. The CDR3 DNA is TGTGCCAGTACCCCGGACAGCTATGGCTACACCTTC. J is TRBJ1-2 and V is TRBV19; D perhaps matches TRBD1 (6 bases). Looked up from germline, CDR1 is LNHDA and CDR2 is SQIVND (reference sequence). The length of the CDR3 is 12 residues. The ends were cut back, 7 bases at V and 4 bases at J, with 10 bases in the middle.

This clonotype was counted a few times. The CDR3 region is CASMDRGRSPLHF. The CDR3 DNA follows: TGTGCCAGCATGGACAGGGGGCGTTCACCCCTCCACTTT. J is TRBJ1-6 and V is TRBV6-1, with TRBD1 identical over 11 bases. Germline loops: CDR1 MNHNS, CDR2 SASEGT. This CDR3 spans 13 amino acids. With 7 bases clipped from V and 9 bases from J, the junction kept 2 bases outside the gene matches.

V is TRBV15 and J is TRBJ1-3; 7 nucleotides align to TRBD1. The CDR3 sequence is 13 residues long. V gave up 9 bases and J gave up 3 bases; unmatched junction bases: 5. The germline CDR1 and CDR2 sequences are LNHNV and YYDKDF (reference sequence). The CDR3 region is CATRGLGGNTIYF. In nucleotides, the CDR3 is TGTGCCACGAGGGGGCTTGGTGGAAACACCATATATTTT.

In DNA, the CDR3 is TGTGCCAGCAGTTTAAGATTCTCCTACAATGAGCAGTTCTTC. It is translated as CASSLRFSYNEQFF. This chain connects TRBV27 to TRBJ2-1, with D unresolved. CDR3 length: 14 amino acids. V was clipped by 2 bases and J by 0 bases, with 5 bases between them. Germline V gene lookup returns CDR1 MNHEY and CDR2 SMNVEV (reference sequence).

Notes on this clonotype: At one boundary the junction diverges from the germline segment, which might be a read error. This chain joins TRBV2 and TRBJ2-2; possibly TRBD2 for D (6 bases). CDR1 and CDR2 (germline): SNHLY, FYNNEI. The length of the CDR3 is 15 residues. The CDR3 sequence is CASSQAGTNTGELFF. The CDR3 coding sequence is TGTGCCAGCAGTCAAGCGGGCACCAACACCGGGGAGCTGTTTTTT.

The chain links TRBV24-1 to TRBJ1-2; D perhaps matches TRBD1 (6 bases). The CDR3 extends over 18 amino acids. Germline-derived CDR1 and CDR2 are KGHDR and SFDVKD. V shed 3 bases and J shed 3 bases, with 22 bases lying between them. Written as DNA, the CDR3 is TGTGCCACCAGTGATCCGAAGAGGCAGGGGCCTGAAGACTATGGCTACACCTTC. Amino acid sequence: CATSDPKRQGPEDYGYTF.